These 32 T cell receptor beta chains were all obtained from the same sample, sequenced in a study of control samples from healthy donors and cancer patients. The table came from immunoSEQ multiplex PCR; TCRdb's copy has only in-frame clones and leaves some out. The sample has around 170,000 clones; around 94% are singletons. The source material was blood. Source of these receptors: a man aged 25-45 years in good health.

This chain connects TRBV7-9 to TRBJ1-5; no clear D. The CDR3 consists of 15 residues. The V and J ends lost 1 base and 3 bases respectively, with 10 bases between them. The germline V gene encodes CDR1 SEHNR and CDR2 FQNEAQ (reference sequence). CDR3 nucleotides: TGTGCCAGCAGCTTAGGTCCAGGCGTCAATCAGCCCCAGCATTTT. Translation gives CASSLGPGVNQPQHF.

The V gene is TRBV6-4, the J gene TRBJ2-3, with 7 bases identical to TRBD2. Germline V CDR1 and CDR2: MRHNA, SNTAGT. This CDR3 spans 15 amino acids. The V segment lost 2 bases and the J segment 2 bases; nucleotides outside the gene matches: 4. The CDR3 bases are TGTGCCAGCAGTGACCTCGGACTAGACACAGATACGCAGTATTTT. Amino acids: CASSDLGLDTDTQYF.

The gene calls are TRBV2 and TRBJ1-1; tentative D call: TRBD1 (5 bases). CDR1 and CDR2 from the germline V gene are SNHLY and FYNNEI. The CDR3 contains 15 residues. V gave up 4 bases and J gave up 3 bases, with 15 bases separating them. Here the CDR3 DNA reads TGTGCCAGCAGTGCCGCCCGGGACGGTTACACTGAAGCTTTCTTT. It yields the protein CASSAARDGYTEAFF.

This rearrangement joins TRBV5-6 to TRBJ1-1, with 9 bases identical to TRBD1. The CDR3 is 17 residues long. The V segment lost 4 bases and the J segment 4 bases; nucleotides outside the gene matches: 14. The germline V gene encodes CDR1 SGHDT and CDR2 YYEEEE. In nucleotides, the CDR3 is TGTGCCAGCAGCCTCCCCAGCCGGGACAGGGATAGCACTGAAGCTTTCTTT. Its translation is CASSLPSRDRDSTEAFF.

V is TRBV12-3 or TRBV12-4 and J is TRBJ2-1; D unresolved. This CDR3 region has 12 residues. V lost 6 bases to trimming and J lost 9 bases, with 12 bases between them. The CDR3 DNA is TGTGCCAGCAGCCCCAGGTGGGGTGAGCAGTTCTTC. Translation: CASSPRWGEQFF.

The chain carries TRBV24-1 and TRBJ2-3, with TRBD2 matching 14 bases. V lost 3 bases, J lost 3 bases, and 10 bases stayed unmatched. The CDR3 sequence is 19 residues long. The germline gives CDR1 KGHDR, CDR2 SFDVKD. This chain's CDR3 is CATSDLTGTSGRITDTQYF. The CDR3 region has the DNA TGTGCCACCAGTGATCTTACTGGGACTAGCGGGAGAATAACAGATACGCAGTATTTT.

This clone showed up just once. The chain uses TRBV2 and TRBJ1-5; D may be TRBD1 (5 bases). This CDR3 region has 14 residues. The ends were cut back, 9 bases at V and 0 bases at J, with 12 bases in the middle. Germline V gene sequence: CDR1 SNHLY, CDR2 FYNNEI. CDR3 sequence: CASWDGDSNQPQHF. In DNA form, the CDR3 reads TGTGCCAGTTGGGACGGTGATAGCAATCAGCCCCAGCATTTT. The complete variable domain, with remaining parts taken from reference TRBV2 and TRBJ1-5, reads EPEVTQTPSHQVTQMGQEVILRCVPISNHLYFYWYRQILGQKVEFLVSFYNNEISEKSEIFDDQFSVERPDGSNFTLKIRSTKLEDSAMYFCASWDGDSNQPQHFGDGTRLSIL.

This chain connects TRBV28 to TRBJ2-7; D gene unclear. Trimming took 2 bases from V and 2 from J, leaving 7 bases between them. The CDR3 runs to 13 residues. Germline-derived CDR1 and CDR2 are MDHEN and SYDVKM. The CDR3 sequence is CASSLPPTYEQYF. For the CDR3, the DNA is TGTGCCAGCAGTTTACCACCCACCTACGAGCAGTACTTC.

In nucleotides, the CDR3 is TGTGCCAGCAGTACCACGTTGGCGGGGTTTTCCTACGAGCAGTACTTC. Amino acids: CASSTTLAGFSYEQYF. The rearrangement links TRBV6-2 or TRBV6-3 to TRBJ2-7, with D perhaps TRBD2 (6 bases). The CDR3 is made up of 16 amino acids. Germline V gene lookup returns CDR1 MNHEY and CDR2 SVGEGT. The germline V and J ends were trimmed by 5 bases and 1 base, with 18 bases remaining between them.

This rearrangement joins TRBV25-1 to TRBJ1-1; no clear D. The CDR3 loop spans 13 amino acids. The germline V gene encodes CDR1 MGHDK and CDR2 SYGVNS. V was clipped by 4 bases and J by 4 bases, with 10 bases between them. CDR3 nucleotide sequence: TGTGCCAGCAGTGGAGGGATCGCCACTGAAGCTTTCTTT. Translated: CASSGGIATEAFF.

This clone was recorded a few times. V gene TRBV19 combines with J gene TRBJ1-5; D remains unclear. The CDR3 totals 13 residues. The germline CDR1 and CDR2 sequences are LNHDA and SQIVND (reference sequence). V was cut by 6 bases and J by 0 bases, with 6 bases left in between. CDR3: CASSFHSNQPQHF. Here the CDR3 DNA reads TGTGCCAGTAGCTTCCATAGCAATCAGCCCCAGCATTTT.

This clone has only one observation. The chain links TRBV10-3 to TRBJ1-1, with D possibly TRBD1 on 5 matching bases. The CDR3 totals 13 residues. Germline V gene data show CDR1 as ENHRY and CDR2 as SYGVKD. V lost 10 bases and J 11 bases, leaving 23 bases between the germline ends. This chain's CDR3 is CANASPQGGIAFF. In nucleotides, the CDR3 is TGTGCCAACGCATCCCCGCAGGGTGGAATCGCTTTCTTT.

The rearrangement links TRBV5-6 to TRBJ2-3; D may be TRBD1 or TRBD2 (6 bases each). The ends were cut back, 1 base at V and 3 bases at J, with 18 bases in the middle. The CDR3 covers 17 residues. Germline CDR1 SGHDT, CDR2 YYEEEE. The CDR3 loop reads CASSLTEGGRGTDTQYF. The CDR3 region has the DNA TGTGCCAGCAGCTTGACCGAGGGAGGTAGGGGGACAGATACGCAGTATTTT.

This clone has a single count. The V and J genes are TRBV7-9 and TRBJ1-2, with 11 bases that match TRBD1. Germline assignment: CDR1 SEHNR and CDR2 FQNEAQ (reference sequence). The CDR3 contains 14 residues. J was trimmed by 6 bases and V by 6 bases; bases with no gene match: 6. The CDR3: CASRDGQGAHGYTF. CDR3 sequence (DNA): TGTGCCAGCAGAGACGGACAGGGGGCTCATGGCTACACCTTC.

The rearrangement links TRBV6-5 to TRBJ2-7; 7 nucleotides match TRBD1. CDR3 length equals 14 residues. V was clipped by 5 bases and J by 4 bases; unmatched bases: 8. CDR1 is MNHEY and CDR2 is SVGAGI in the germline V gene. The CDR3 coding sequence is TGTGCCAGCAGTATACAGGGGCGACTTTACGAGCAGTACTTC. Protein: CASSIQGRLYEQYF.

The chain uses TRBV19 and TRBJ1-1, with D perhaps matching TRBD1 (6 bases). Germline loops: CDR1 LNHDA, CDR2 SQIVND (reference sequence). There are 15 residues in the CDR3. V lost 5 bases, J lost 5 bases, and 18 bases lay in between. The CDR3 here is CASSVPQGRGTEAFF. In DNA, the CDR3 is TGTGCCAGTAGTGTACCCCAGGGGAGGGGTACTGAAGCTTTCTTT.

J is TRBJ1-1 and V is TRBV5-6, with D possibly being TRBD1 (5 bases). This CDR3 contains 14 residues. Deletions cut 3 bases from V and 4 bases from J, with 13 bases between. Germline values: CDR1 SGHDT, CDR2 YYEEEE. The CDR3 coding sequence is TGTGCCAGCAGCTCGGGACCCAACCCCACTGAAGCTTTCTTT. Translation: CASSSGPNPTEAFF.

Here the CDR3 DNA reads TGTGCCAGCAGTTTGGCCGGCGCGAACACCGGGGAGCTGTTTTTT. It specifies CASSLAGANTGELFF. The chain couples TRBV27 to TRBJ2-2; D remains unclear. Germline CDR1 is MNHEY and CDR2 is SMNVEV (reference sequence). Deletions cut 3 bases from V and 0 bases from J, with 8 bases between. The CDR3 is 15 residues long.

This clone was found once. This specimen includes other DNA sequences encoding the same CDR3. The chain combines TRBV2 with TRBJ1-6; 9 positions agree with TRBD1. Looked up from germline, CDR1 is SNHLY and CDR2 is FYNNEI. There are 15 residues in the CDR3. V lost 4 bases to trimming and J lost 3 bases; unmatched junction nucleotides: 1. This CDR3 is CASSGGQGYNSPLHF. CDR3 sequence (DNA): TGTGCCAGCAGTGGGGGACAGGGCTATAATTCACCCCTCCACTTT. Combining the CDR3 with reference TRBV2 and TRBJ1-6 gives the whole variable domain EPEVTQTPSHQVTQMGQEVILRCVPISNHLYFYWYRQILGQKVEFLVSFYNNEISEKSEIFDDQFSVERPDGSNFTLKIRSTKLEDSAMYFCASSGGQGYNSPLHFGNGTRLTVT.

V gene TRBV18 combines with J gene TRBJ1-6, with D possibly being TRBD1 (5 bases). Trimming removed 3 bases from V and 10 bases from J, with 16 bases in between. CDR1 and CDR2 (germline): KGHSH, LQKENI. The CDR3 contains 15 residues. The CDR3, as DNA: TGTGCCAGCTCACCCTATCGGGGGAAGGGCTCACCCCTCCACTTT. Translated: CASSPYRGKGSPLHF.

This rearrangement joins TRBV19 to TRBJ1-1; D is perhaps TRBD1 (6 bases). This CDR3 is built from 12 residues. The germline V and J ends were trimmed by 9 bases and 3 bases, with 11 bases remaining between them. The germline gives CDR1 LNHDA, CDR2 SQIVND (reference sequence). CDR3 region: CASAWGHTEAFF. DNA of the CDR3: TGTGCCAGCGCGTGGGGGCACACTGAAGCTTTCTTT.

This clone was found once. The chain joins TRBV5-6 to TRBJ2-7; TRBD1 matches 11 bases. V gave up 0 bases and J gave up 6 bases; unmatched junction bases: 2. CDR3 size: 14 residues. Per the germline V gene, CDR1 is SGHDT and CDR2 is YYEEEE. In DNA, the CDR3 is TGTGCCAGCAGCTTGGGGACAGGGGGCCCCGAGCAGTACTTC. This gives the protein CASSLGTGGPEQYF.

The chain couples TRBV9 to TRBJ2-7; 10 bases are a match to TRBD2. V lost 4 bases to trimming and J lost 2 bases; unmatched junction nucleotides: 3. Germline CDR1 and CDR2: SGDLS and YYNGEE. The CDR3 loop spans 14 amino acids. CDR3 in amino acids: CASSLGLAAYEQYF. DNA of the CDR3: TGTGCCAGCAGCCTCGGACTAGCGGCCTACGAGCAGTACTTC.

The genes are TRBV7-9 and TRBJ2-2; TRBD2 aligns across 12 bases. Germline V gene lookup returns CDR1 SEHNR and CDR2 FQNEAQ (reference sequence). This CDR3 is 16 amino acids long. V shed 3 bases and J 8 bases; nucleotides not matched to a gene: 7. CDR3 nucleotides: TGTGCCAGCAGCTTCCGGACTAGCGGGGTGACTGGGGAGCTGTTTTTT. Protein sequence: CASSFRTSGVTGELFF. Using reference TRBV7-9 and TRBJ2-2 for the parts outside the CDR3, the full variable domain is DTGVSQNPRHKITKRGQNVTFRCDPISEHNRLYWYRQTLGQGPEFLTYFQNEAQLEKSRLLSDRFSAERPKGSFSTLEIQRTEQGDSAMYLCASSFRTSGVTGELFFGEGSRLTVL.

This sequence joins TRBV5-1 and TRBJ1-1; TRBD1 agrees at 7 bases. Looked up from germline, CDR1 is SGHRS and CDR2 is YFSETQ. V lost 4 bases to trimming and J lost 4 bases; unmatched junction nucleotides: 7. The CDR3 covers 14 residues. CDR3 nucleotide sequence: TGCGCCAGCAGCGCAAGATCAGGGGGCACTGAAGCTTTCTTT. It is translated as CASSARSGGTEAFF. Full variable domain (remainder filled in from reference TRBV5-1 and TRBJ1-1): KAGVTQTPRYLIKTRGQQVTLSCSPISGHRSVSWYQQTPGQGLQFLFEYFSETQRNKGNFPGRFSGRQFSNSRSEMNVSTLELGDSALYLCASSARSGGTEAFFGQGTRLTVV.

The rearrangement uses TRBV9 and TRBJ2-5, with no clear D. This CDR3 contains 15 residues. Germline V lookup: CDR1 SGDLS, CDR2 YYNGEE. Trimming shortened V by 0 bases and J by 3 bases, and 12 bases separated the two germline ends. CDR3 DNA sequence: TGTGCCAGCAGCGTAGCTCCCCGGCCAGAAGAGACCCAGTACTTC. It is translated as CASSVAPRPEETQYF. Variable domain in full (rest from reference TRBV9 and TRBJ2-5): DSGVTQTPKHLITATGQRVTLRCSPRSGDLSVYWYQQSLDQGLQFLIQYYNGEERAKGNILERFSAQQFPDLHSELNLSSLELGDSALYFCASSVAPRPEETQYFGPGTRLLVL.

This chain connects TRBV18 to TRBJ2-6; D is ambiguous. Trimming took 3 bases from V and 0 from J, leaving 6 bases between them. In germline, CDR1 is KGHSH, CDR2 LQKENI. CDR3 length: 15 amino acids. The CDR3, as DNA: TGTGCCAGCTCACCTCCCCTCTCTGGGGCCAACGTCCTGACTTTC. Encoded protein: CASSPPLSGANVLTF. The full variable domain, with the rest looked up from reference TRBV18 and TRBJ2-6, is NAGVMQNPRHLVRRRGQEARLRCSPMKGHSHVYWYRQLPEEGLKFMVYLQKENIIDESGMPKERFSAEFPKEGPSILRIQQVVRGDSAAYFCASSPPLSGANVLTFGAGSRLTVL.

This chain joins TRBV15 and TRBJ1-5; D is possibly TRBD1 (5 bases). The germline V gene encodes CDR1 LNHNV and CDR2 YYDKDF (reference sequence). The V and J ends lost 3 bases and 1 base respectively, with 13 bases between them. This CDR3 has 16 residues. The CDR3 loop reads CATSSETGDSNQPQHF. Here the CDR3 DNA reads TGTGCCACCAGCAGTGAAACAGGAGACAGCAATCAGCCCCAGCATTTT. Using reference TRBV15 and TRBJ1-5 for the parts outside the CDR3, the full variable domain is DAMVIQNPRYQVTQFGKPVTLSCSQTLNHNVMYWYQQKSSQAPKLLFHYYDKDFNNEADTPDNFQSRRPNTSFCFLDIRSPGLGDTAMYLCATSSETGDSNQPQHFGDGTRLSIL.

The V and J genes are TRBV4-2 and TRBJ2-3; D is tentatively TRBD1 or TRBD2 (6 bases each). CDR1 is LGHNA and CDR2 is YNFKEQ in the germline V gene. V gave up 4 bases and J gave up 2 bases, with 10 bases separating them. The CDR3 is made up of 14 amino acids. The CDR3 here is CASSLGGPTDTQYF. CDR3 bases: TGTGCCAGCAGCCTAGGGGGGCCCACAGATACGCAGTATTTT.

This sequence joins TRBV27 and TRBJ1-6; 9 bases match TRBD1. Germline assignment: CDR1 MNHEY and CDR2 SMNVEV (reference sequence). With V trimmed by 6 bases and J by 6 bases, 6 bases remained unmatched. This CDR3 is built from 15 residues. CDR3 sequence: CASSPGGQGNSPLHF. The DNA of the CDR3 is TGTGCCAGCAGCCCCGGGGGACAGGGTAATTCACCCCTCCACTTT.

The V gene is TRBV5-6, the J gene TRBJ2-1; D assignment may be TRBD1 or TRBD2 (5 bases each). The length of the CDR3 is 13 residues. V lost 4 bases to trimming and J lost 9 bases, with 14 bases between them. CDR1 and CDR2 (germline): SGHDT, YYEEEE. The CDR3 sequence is CASSPGPGFEQFF. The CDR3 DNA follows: TGTGCCAGCAGCCCGGGACCTGGCTTTGAGCAGTTCTTC.

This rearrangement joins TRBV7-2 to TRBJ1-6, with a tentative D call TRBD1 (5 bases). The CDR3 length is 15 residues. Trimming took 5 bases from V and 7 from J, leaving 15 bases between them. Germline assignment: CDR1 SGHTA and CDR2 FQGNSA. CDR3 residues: CASSIPGRKNSPLHF. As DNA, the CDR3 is TGTGCCAGCAGCATACCGGGACGCAAAAATTCACCCCTCCACTTT.